This TCR beta chain comes out of a study of T cells in Graves' hyperthyroidism and ophthalmopathy. Study-wide findings and caveats: By a 13 V-J model, ophthalmopathy was set apart from stable hyperthyroidism. Most clonotypes that expanded in the thyroid above 0.001 also showed up in blood.

Ophthalmopathy cases met thresholds of Clinical Activity Score at least 3, NOSPECS grade at least 4 and duration under 3 months. RNA transcripts served as the template for amplifying TCR beta CDR3 regions. HTBI primers were employed in a first-round RT-PCR of the TCR CDR3. A single record per CDR3 protein comes from TCRdb applying MiXCR to the multiplex PCR reads. The repertoire holds under 250,000 distinct CDR3 sequences, with roughly 22% as singletons. Many counts were recorded for this clonotype. Its antigen remains unknown. Looked up from germline, CDR1 is SGHRS and CDR2 is YFSETQ. There are 15 residues in the CDR3. The junction had 8 bases not matched to a gene; V was cut back by 3 bases and J by 3 bases.

Material: blood. The TCR sequence derives from a middle-aged woman with Graves' ophthalmopathy. The chain has TRBV5-1 and TRBJ2-7; 8 positions agree with TRBD2. The CDR3, as DNA: TGCGCCAGCAGCTCGGATGCCGGGACTAGCTACGAGCAGTACTTC. It translates to CASSSDAGTSYEQYF.